The rows below give T cell receptor beta chains drawn from one sample of a study of T cell responses to AZD1222 COVID-19 vaccine. Using immunoSEQ multiplex PCR, the repertoire was profiled, and TCRdb retains in-frame clones only, with some absent. The sample contains 70,000 to 75,000 clones, 70% to 90% of which appear only once. Specimen: peripheral blood, collected 28 days after the second AZD1222 dose. The source is an adult who received the AZD1222 COVID-19 vaccine. Both conserved end residues are part of each CDR3. A D gene is named only where the DNA matches it firmly. Clone size, where shown, is once, few, many, or a class for clones that have expanded.

CDR3nt: TGTGCCAGCAGCTCTATTAGGGACAGGGGTCAGCCCCAGCATTTT
CDR3aa: CASSSIRDRGQPQHF
abundance: .
v_gene: TRBV5-6
d_gene: TRBD1
j_gene: TRBJ1-5

CDR3nt: TGCGCCAGCAGCCAAGTGGCAGGGATGAACACTGAAGCTTTCTTT
CDR3aa: CASSQVAGMNTEAFF
abundance: .
v_gene: TRBV4-3
d_gene: .
j_gene: TRBJ1-1

CDR3nt: TGTGCCAGTAGACCCGGGCGGGGCTTCGCCTCTGGGGCCAACGTCCTGACTTTC
CDR3aa: CASRPGRGFASGANVLTF
abundance: .
v_gene: TRBV19
d_gene: .
j_gene: TRBJ2-6

CDR3nt: TGTGCCAGCAGTGTATTGGCCCCAAACACTGAAGCTTTCTTT
CDR3aa: CASSVLAPNTEAFF
abundance: .
v_gene: TRBV2
d_gene: .
j_gene: TRBJ1-1

CDR3nt: TGTGCCTGGTCGGTTCGGGCGTCCACAGATACGCAGTATTTT
CDR3aa: CAWSVRASTDTQYF
abundance: .
v_gene: TRBV30
d_gene: .
j_gene: TRBJ2-3

CDR3nt: TGTGCCAGCAGTTTAATGGAGCCGTCCAATGAGCAGTTCTTC
CDR3aa: CASSLMEPSNEQFF
abundance: .
v_gene: TRBV27
d_gene: .
j_gene: TRBJ2-1

CDR3nt: TGCGCCAGCAGCTTGGATCAGATCACAGATACGCAGTATTTT
CDR3aa: CASSLDQITDTQYF
abundance: .
v_gene: TRBV5-1
d_gene: .
j_gene: TRBJ2-3

CDR3nt: TGCAGCGTTGAAGATGGAGGCAGGAGGGAGACCCAGTACTTC
CDR3aa: CSVEDGGRRETQYF
abundance: .
v_gene: TRBV29-1
d_gene: .
j_gene: TRBJ2-5

CDR3nt: TGTGCCAGCAGTGAAGCGACAGGGCGGGAAGAGGCTTTCTTT
CDR3aa: CASSEATGREEAFF
abundance: once
v_gene: TRBV6-1
d_gene: TRBD1
j_gene: TRBJ1-1

CDR3nt: TGCAGCGTTGGGACAGGGGCTTACGAGCAGTACTTC
CDR3aa: CSVGTGAYEQYF
abundance: .
v_gene: TRBV29-1
d_gene: TRBD1
j_gene: TRBJ2-7

CDR3nt: TGTGCCAGTAGTATAATTGGGCAGAACACTGAAGCTTTCTTT
CDR3aa: CASSIIGQNTEAFF
abundance: .
v_gene: TRBV19
d_gene: .
j_gene: TRBJ1-1

CDR3nt: TGTGCCAGCAGTGGGCGTCCTGGGACAGGGGGTCAGCCCCAGCATTTT
CDR3aa: CASSGRPGTGGQPQHF
abundance: .
v_gene: TRBV2
d_gene: TRBD1
j_gene: TRBJ1-5

CDR3nt: TGTGCCTGGAGTGTACTGGCGGGGAGCAATCAGCCCCAGCATTTT
CDR3aa: CAWSVLAGSNQPQHF
abundance: .
v_gene: TRBV30
d_gene: .
j_gene: TRBJ1-5

CDR3nt: TGTGCCAGCGGGGATGGGGGGGACACCATATATTTT
CDR3aa: CASGDGGDTIYF
abundance: few
v_gene: TRBV27
d_gene: .
j_gene: TRBJ1-3

CDR3nt: TGCGCCAGCAGTTCCGGACCAGGGCAGGAGGGAGAGACCCAGTACTTC
CDR3aa: CASSSGPGQEGETQYF
abundance: .
v_gene: TRBV4-1
d_gene: .
j_gene: TRBJ2-5

CDR3nt: TGTGCCAGCAGCCAAGGGTTTGAAGCTTTCTTT
CDR3aa: CASSQGFEAFF
abundance: .
v_gene: TRBV14
d_gene: .
j_gene: TRBJ1-1

CDR3nt: TGCAGCGTTGTCACCCTTCTAAACAGGGAGCAGTTCTTC
CDR3aa: CSVVTLLNREQFF
abundance: .
v_gene: TRBV29-1
d_gene: .
j_gene: TRBJ2-1

CDR3nt: TGTGCCAGCAGCTTCACACAGGGTATACCCTATGGCTACACCTTC
CDR3aa: CASSFTQGIPYGYTF
abundance: .
v_gene: TRBV7-9
d_gene: .
j_gene: TRBJ1-2

CDR3nt: TGTGCCAGCAGCGTAGGCGGCGGGAGTTGGGTAGATACGCAGTATTTT
CDR3aa: CASSVGGGSWVDTQYF
abundance: .
v_gene: TRBV9
d_gene: TRBD2
j_gene: TRBJ2-3

CDR3nt: TGTGCCAGCATCTCAGGACAGTCAGATCAGCCCCAGCATTTT
CDR3aa: CASISGQSDQPQHF
abundance: .
v_gene: TRBV6-5
d_gene: .
j_gene: TRBJ1-5

CDR3nt: TGTGCCAGCTCACCCAGCCTTAGTTCCAGCGAGCAGTACTTC
CDR3aa: CASSPSLSSSEQYF
abundance: .
v_gene: TRBV18
d_gene: .
j_gene: TRBJ2-7

CDR3nt: TGTGCCAGTAGTATCAGATTGAGACCGGGAACAGATACGCAGTATTTT
CDR3aa: CASSIRLRPGTDTQYF
abundance: .
v_gene: TRBV19
d_gene: .
j_gene: TRBJ2-3

CDR3nt: TGTGCCAGCAGTCCAACTAGCGCAAGCTCCTACGAGCAGTACTTC
CDR3aa: CASSPTSASSYEQYF
abundance: .
v_gene: TRBV6-5
d_gene: TRBD2
j_gene: TRBJ2-7

CDR3nt: TGTGCCACCAGCAGAGATCAAGGTAGAAATGAAGCTTTCTTT
CDR3aa: CATSRDQGRNEAFF
abundance: .
v_gene: TRBV15
d_gene: .
j_gene: TRBJ1-1

CDR3nt: TGTGCCAGCTCAGGCGAGAATAGCAATCAGCCCCAGCATTTT
CDR3aa: CASSGENSNQPQHF
abundance: .
v_gene: TRBV18
d_gene: .
j_gene: TRBJ1-5

CDR3nt: TGTGCCAGCAGTGAAAAGGGCGTTGAAAAACTGTTTTTT
CDR3aa: CASSEKGVEKLFF
abundance: .
v_gene: TRBV6-1
d_gene: .
j_gene: TRBJ1-4

CDR3nt: TGTGCCAGCAGCTTAGATAGCAATCAGCCCCAGCATTTT
CDR3aa: CASSLDSNQPQHF
abundance: .
v_gene: TRBV7-2
d_gene: .
j_gene: TRBJ1-5

CDR3nt: TGTGCCAGCAGCTTAGACAGGGTTAATGAAAAACTGTTTTTT
CDR3aa: CASSLDRVNEKLFF
abundance: once
v_gene: TRBV7-8
d_gene: .
j_gene: TRBJ1-4

CDR3nt: TGCAGCGTTGGGCCAGGTTCAGGAGATACGCAGTATTTT
CDR3aa: CSVGPGSGDTQYF
abundance: few
v_gene: TRBV29-1
d_gene: .
j_gene: TRBJ2-3

CDR3nt: TGTGCCAGCAGCCCCGGGACAGGGAACTACGAGCAGTACTTC
CDR3aa: CASSPGTGNYEQYF
abundance: .
v_gene: TRBV5-5
d_gene: TRBD1
j_gene: TRBJ2-7

CDR3nt: TGTGCCAGCAGCTCCGTAAACATTCAGTACTTC
CDR3aa: CASSSVNIQYF
abundance: .
v_gene: TRBV7-9
d_gene: .
j_gene: TRBJ2-4

CDR3nt: TGTGCCAGCAGCTCCCGGGGTGAAATTAACAGCGTGTCCGGGGAGCTGTTTTTT
CDR3aa: CASSSRGEINSVSGELFF
abundance: once
v_gene: TRBV11-3
d_gene: .
j_gene: TRBJ2-2

CDR3nt: TGTGCCAGCAATACAGGGAGCGGTGGCTACACCTTC
CDR3aa: CASNTGSGGYTF
abundance: .
v_gene: TRBV2
d_gene: .
j_gene: TRBJ1-2

CDR3nt: TGTGCCAGCAGCTTGGCCATGACAGAGGACTATCAGCCCCAGCATTTT
CDR3aa: CASSLAMTEDYQPQHF
abundance: .
v_gene: TRBV5-6
d_gene: .
j_gene: TRBJ1-5

CDR3nt: TGCGCCAGCAGCTTCCCCAGCCGGACCCCCCCTAATGAAAAACTGTTTTTT
CDR3aa: CASSFPSRTPPNEKLFF
abundance: .
v_gene: TRBV5-1
d_gene: .
j_gene: TRBJ1-4

CDR3nt: TGTGCCAGCAGCTCAGAGCGGGTGCGCGGTGAAAAACTGTTTTTT
CDR3aa: CASSSERVRGEKLFF
abundance: .
v_gene: TRBV11-1
d_gene: .
j_gene: TRBJ1-4

CDR3nt: TGCGCCAGCAGCTTGGGCGGACAAGAGACCCAGTACTTC
CDR3aa: CASSLGGQETQYF
abundance: .
v_gene: TRBV5-1
d_gene: .
j_gene: TRBJ2-5

CDR3nt: TGCACCAGCAGCCAAGATCCTTACGAGCAGTACTTC
CDR3aa: CTSSQDPYEQYF
abundance: .
v_gene: TRBV1
d_gene: .
j_gene: TRBJ2-7

CDR3nt: TGCGCCAGCAGCCACTTAAGGACAACTGAAGCTTTCTTT
CDR3aa: CASSHLRTTEAFF
abundance: .
v_gene: TRBV4-1
d_gene: .
j_gene: TRBJ1-1

CDR3nt: TGTGCCAGCAGCCAAGGACAGGGGGAGACCCAGTACTTC
CDR3aa: CASSQGQGETQYF
abundance: .
v_gene: TRBV7-2
d_gene: TRBD1
j_gene: TRBJ2-5